The 32 T cell receptor beta chains below come from one sample, sequenced in a study of T-cell reconstitution after alpha-beta-depleted transplantation in children. Unique molecular identifiers featured in how the TCRbeta library was prepared. A single record per CDR3 protein comes from TCRdb applying MiXCR to the PCR reads. Of approximately 190,000 distinct CDR3 sequences in the sample, about 8.2% are singletons; the top ten hold about 40%. This specimen was PBMCs, mostly from graft donor cells, taken 360 days after TCRalphabeta/CD19-depleted stem cell transplant. The origin of the receptors is a male patient aged 2-15 years who had a stem cell transplant for acute myeloid leukemia, so the T cells may come from the graft donor.

This clonotype was seen at least ten times. The chain combines TRBV13 with TRBJ2-5; D is possibly TRBD1 (6 bases). The germline V gene encodes CDR1 PRHDT and CDR2 FYEKMQ (reference sequence). The V and J ends lost 2 bases and 7 bases respectively, with 14 bases between them. The CDR3 totals 14 residues. This CDR3 is CASSLSGQKRTQYF. The CDR3 nucleotides read TGTGCCAGCAGCTTATCCGGACAGAAGAGGACCCAGTACTTC.

The chain is built from TRBV3-1 and TRBJ2-7; 11 bases line up with TRBD2. From germline, CDR1 is LGHDT and CDR2 YNNKEL (reference sequence). The CDR3 is 15 residues long. Trimming removed 1 base from V and 7 bases from J; junction bases left unmatched: 6. The CDR3 sequence: CASSQVTSGSREQYF. CDR3 coding DNA: TGTGCCAGCAGCCAAGTAACTAGCGGGAGCCGAGAGCAGTACTTC.

The chain combines TRBV12-3 or TRBV12-4 with TRBJ1-5, with D perhaps matching TRBD1 (5 bases). The CDR3 length is 17 residues. The V and J ends lost 6 bases and 1 base respectively, with 19 bases between them. DNA of the CDR3: TGTGCCAGCAGCAATCTCAAACCCGGGACGAGCAATCAGCCCCAGCATTTT. This gives the protein CASSNLKPGTSNQPQHF.

This clonotype showed up many times. The DNA of the CDR3 is TGTGCCACCAGTGCAGACGGCTATGGCTACACCTTC. Translated, it gives CATSADGYGYTF. The chain links TRBV24-1 to TRBJ1-2, with D hard to call. The CDR3 has 12 amino acids. V lost 5 bases to trimming and J lost 4 bases, with 7 bases between them. Germline V gene lookup returns CDR1 KGHDR and CDR2 SFDVKD.

The table lists this clonotype with many counts. The V call is TRBV29-1, the J call TRBJ2-5, with D hard to call. Trimming removed 4 bases from V and 2 bases from J, with 11 bases in between. CDR1 is SQVTM and CDR2 is ANQGSEA in the germline V gene. The CDR3 is 13 amino acids. CDR3 DNA sequence: TGCAGCGTTGGGAGACAAGGACAAGAGACCCAGTACTTC. Its protein is CSVGRQGQETQYF.

This clonotype was found many times. This rearrangement joins TRBV5-1 to TRBJ2-1, with a possible D match to TRBD2 (5 bases). This CDR3 has 12 residues. Germline CDR1 reads SGHRS; CDR2 reads YFSETQ. With 4 bases removed from V and 10 bases from J, the gap between germline ends came to 12 bases. The DNA for the CDR3 is TGCGCCAGCAGCACTGAGGGATACGAGCAGTTCTTC. This translates into CASSTEGYEQFF. Variable domain in full (rest from reference TRBV5-1 and TRBJ2-1): KAGVTQTPRYLIKTRGQQVTLSCSPISGHRSVSWYQQTPGQGLQFLFEYFSETQRNKGNFPGRFSGRQFSNSRSEMNVSTLELGDSALYLCASSTEGYEQFFGPGTRLTVL.

This rearrangement joins TRBV5-1 to TRBJ2-1, with D unresolved. The germline V gene has CDR1 SGHRS and CDR2 YFSETQ. V gave up 0 bases and J gave up 4 bases, with 14 bases separating them. This CDR3 contains 16 residues. CDR3 amino acids: CASSLVFTVQYNEQFF. The CDR3 DNA reads TGCGCCAGCAGCTTGGTTTTTACAGTTCAATACAATGAGCAGTTCTTC.

This sequence joins TRBV5-1 and TRBJ2-7; a weak D match, TRBD1 (6 bases). The CDR3 runs to 15 residues. Germline V gene lookup returns CDR1 SGHRS and CDR2 YFSETQ. V was clipped by 4 bases and J by 1 base, with 15 bases between them. The CDR3 bases are TGCGCCAGCAGCCCCCACCTGACAGGATCCTACGAGCAGTACTTC. Its protein product is CASSPHLTGSYEQYF. The full variable domain, its missing parts supplied by reference TRBV5-1 and TRBJ2-7, is KAGVTQTPRYLIKTRGQQVTLSCSPISGHRSVSWYQQTPGQGLQFLFEYFSETQRNKGNFPGRFSGRQFSNSRSEMNVSTLELGDSALYLCASSPHLTGSYEQYFGPGTRLTVT.

The table lists this clonotype with a few counts. The chain employs TRBV20-1 and TRBJ2-3; a weak D match, TRBD2 (5 bases). Germline values: CDR1 DFQATT, CDR2 SNEGSKA (reference sequence). This CDR3 spans 14 amino acids. Trimming shortened V by 0 bases and J by 2 bases, and 9 bases separated the two germline ends. The CDR3 loop reads CSARDLANTDTQYF. CDR3 DNA: TGCAGTGCTAGAGATTTAGCGAACACAGATACGCAGTATTTT.

There are many counts of this clonotype. V is TRBV13 and J is TRBJ2-7, with no clear D. Germline V gene data show CDR1 as PRHDT and CDR2 as FYEKMQ (reference sequence). This CDR3 comprises 13 residues. V dropped 5 bases and J dropped 2 bases, with 10 bases sitting between them. This chain's CDR3 is CASSLKRPYEQYF. The CDR3, as DNA: TGTGCCAGCAGCCTAAAAAGACCCTACGAGCAGTACTTC.

The chain recombines TRBV20-1 with TRBJ2-5; D unclear. There are 14 residues in the CDR3. Germline-derived CDR1 and CDR2 are DFQATT and SNEGSKA (reference sequence). Trimming took 5 bases from V and 5 from J, leaving 18 bases between them. DNA for the CDR3: TGCAGTGCTTGGGGTGCAGGTTTAGACGAGACCCAGTACTTC. Protein: CSAWGAGLDETQYF.

This clonotype has only a few counts. The V call is TRBV5-1, the J call TRBJ1-3; perhaps TRBD1 as D (6 bases). Trimming took off 0 bases at V and 4 bases at J, with 14 bases between the two ends. Germline assignment: CDR1 SGHRS and CDR2 YFSETQ. The CDR3 length is 16 residues. The CDR3 protein is CASSLEGGSSGNTIYF. CDR3 bases: TGCGCCAGCAGCTTGGAGGGGGGTTCGAGCGGAAACACCATATATTTT.

The table lists this clonotype with many counts. This chain uses TRBV20-1 with TRBJ1-1; 7 nucleotides agree with TRBD1. Germline values: CDR1 DFQATT, CDR2 SNEGSKA (reference sequence). V trimming: 0 bases; J trimming: 2 bases; junction bases outside the gene matches: 6. CDR3 length: 15 amino acids. The CDR3 reads CSARDSGQENTEAFF. Written as DNA, the CDR3 is TGCAGTGCTAGAGATTCAGGACAGGAAAACACTGAAGCTTTCTTT.

This clonotype was found many times. V gene TRBV28 combines with J gene TRBJ2-7, with D tentatively TRBD1 (6 bases). V shed 7 bases and J shed 2 bases, with 18 bases lying between them. Germline V CDR1 and CDR2: MDHEN, SYDVKM. This CDR3 comprises 15 residues. The CDR3 region has the DNA TGTGCCAGCACCAGAGGGGGTGGGATGCCCTACGAGCAGTACGTC. It is translated as CASTRGGGMPYEQYV.

The sample holds a few counts of this clonotype. This rearrangement joins TRBV9 to TRBJ2-1; D possibly corresponds to TRBD1 (8 bases). V was clipped by 4 bases and J by 9 bases, with 17 bases between them. Germline-derived CDR1 and CDR2 are SGDLS and YYNGEE. There are 14 residues in the CDR3. The CDR3 nucleotides are TGTGCCAGCAGCCCTCAGACAGGGGAGGGTGAGCAGTTCTTC. It encodes CASSPQTGEGEQFF.

Many counts were recorded for this clonotype. The chain links TRBV12-3 or TRBV12-4 to TRBJ1-1; D may be TRBD1 (5 bases). The CDR3 consists of 13 residues. Trimming took 5 bases from V and 2 from J, leaving 9 bases between them. The CDR3 DNA sequence: TGTGCCAGCAGTACCGGGGGAAACACTGAAGCTTTCTTT. Translating it yields CASSTGGNTEAFF.

This chain connects TRBV5-1 to TRBJ2-5; D assignment may be TRBD1 or TRBD2 (5 bases each). This CDR3 is 15 amino acids long. Germline V CDR1 and CDR2: SGHRS, YFSETQ. The V and J ends lost 2 bases and 2 bases respectively, with 13 bases between them. The CDR3: CASSFQPGTQETQYF. The CDR3 DNA sequence: TGCGCCAGCAGCTTTCAACCGGGGACGCAAGAGACCCAGTACTTC. Based on the CDR3 plus reference TRBV5-1 and TRBJ2-5, the full variable domain is KAGVTQTPRYLIKTRGQQVTLSCSPISGHRSVSWYQQTPGQGLQFLFEYFSETQRNKGNFPGRFSGRQFSNSRSEMNVSTLELGDSALYLCASSFQPGTQETQYFGPGTRLLVL.

The sample holds many counts of this clonotype. The V call is TRBV20-1, the J call TRBJ2-7, with 12 bases matching TRBD2. V lost 2 bases, J lost 3 bases, and 5 bases stayed unmatched. Germline values: CDR1 DFQATT, CDR2 SNEGSKA (reference sequence). The CDR3 has 15 residues. For the CDR3, the DNA is TGCAGTGCTAGATCCCTAGCGGGAGGGAACTACGAGCAGTACTTC. Amino acids: CSARSLAGGNYEQYF.

The chain joins TRBV20-1 to TRBJ1-4; D might be TRBD1 (5 bases). CDR1 and CDR2 (germline): DFQATT, SNEGSKA (reference sequence). The CDR3 runs 14 residues. V was trimmed by 0 bases and J by 8 bases, leaving 13 bases between them. The CDR3 nucleotides read TGCAGTGCTAGAGATGCGGGGACTAGAGAAAAACTGTTTTTT. It translates to CSARDAGTREKLFF.

The chain has TRBV15 and TRBJ2-3, with 8 bases identical to TRBD2. V lost 3 bases to trimming and J lost 0 bases; unmatched junction nucleotides: 5. CDR3 length: 16 amino acids. Germline V lookup: CDR1 LNHNV, CDR2 YYDKDF (reference sequence). As DNA, the CDR3 is TGTGCCACCAGCAGTCCCTCTAGCGGGAGCACAGATACGCAGTATTTT. Its protein is CATSSPSSGSTDTQYF.

Regarding this clonotype: It may be a read error: a sequence one base away is much more abundant. The chain combines TRBV10-3 with TRBJ2-3, with D perhaps TRBD1 (5 bases). In germline, CDR1 is ENHRY, CDR2 SYGVKD. The CDR3 is 15 residues long. The CDR3, as DNA: TGTGCCATCAGTGAGGGCAGGGCTTCGACTTATACGCCGTATTTT. Encoded protein: CAISEGRASTYTPYF.

The V call is TRBV28, the J call TRBJ2-5, with TRBD2 matching 10 bases. CDR1 is MDHEN, CDR2 SYDVKM, per germline. The J segment lost 4 bases and the V segment lost 3 bases, leaving 8 bases of the junction unmatched. This CDR3 spans 16 amino acids. The CDR3 DNA is TGTGCCAGCAGTTTTCCCATAGCGGGAGGAGGAGAGACCCAGTACTTC. It specifies CASSFPIAGGGETQYF.

This clonotype appeared many times. This rearrangement joins TRBV27 to TRBJ2-5; 10 nucleotides align to TRBD2. Trimming cost V 4 bases and J 5 bases; bases outside gene matches: 7. The germline CDR1 and CDR2 sequences are MNHEY and SMNVEV (reference sequence). The CDR3 contains 15 residues. DNA for the CDR3: TGTGCCAGCAGTTCCCAAGCGGGAGGGCCGGAGACCCAGTACTTC. Residues: CASSSQAGGPETQYF.

This clonotype was picked up many times. This chain joins TRBV7-9 and TRBJ2-7; D is perhaps TRBD2 (5 bases). This CDR3 contains 15 residues. From germline, CDR1 is SEHNR and CDR2 FQNEAQ (reference sequence). The V gene lost 1 base and the J gene lost 1 base, with 11 bases spanning the gap. CDR3 bases: TGTGCCAGCAGCTTAGGAGCGGCGAGATCCTACGAGCAGTACTTC. This encodes CASSLGAARSYEQYF. Full variable domain (missing parts from reference TRBV7-9 and TRBJ2-7): DTGVSQNPRHKITKRGQNVTFRCDPISEHNRLYWYRQTLGQGPEFLTYFQNEAQLEKSRLLSDRFSAERPKGSFSTLEIQRTEQGDSAMYLCASSLGAARSYEQYFGPGTRLTVT.

For the CDR3, the DNA is TGTGCCAGCAGTTTAGGGGGGTTTGAACGGGAGCTGTTTTTT. Its protein product is CASSLGGFERELFF. This chain connects TRBV12-3 or TRBV12-4 to TRBJ2-2; the D gene could be TRBD1 or TRBD2 (5 bases each). V lost 1 base to trimming and J lost 9 bases, with 12 bases between them. CDR3 length: 14 residues.

CDR3 amino acids: CASSTRTGNQPQHF. The CDR3 DNA follows: TGTGCCAGCAGTACCCGGACCGGCAATCAGCCCCAGCATTTT. The genes are TRBV6-1 and TRBJ1-5, with D unclear. The CDR3 is 14 residues long. The V gene lost 5 bases and the J gene lost 2 bases, with 10 bases spanning the gap. The germline V gene has CDR1 MNHNS and CDR2 SASEGT.

This clonotype was seen at least ten times. V is TRBV5-1 and J is TRBJ2-7; D gene unclear. Trimming left V 0 bases short and J 4 bases short, with 11 bases between. The CDR3 has 14 residues. Germline CDR1 and CDR2: SGHRS and YFSETQ. This CDR3 is CASSLELNSYEQYF. CDR3 in DNA: TGCGCCAGCAGCTTGGAGCTTAATTCTTACGAGCAGTACTTC.

This clonotype was observed at least ten times. The CDR3, as DNA: TGTGCCAGCGGACAGGCAAACACCGGGGAGCTGTTTTTT. Translation: CASGQANTGELFF. This sequence joins TRBV3-1 and TRBJ2-2; 7 bases map to TRBD1. Germline loops: CDR1 LGHDT, CDR2 YNNKEL (reference sequence). This CDR3 is built from 13 residues. V lost 8 bases, J lost 2 bases, and 2 bases stayed unmatched.

The chain links TRBV7-9 to TRBJ2-3; 9 nucleotides align to TRBD2. The germline V gene has CDR1 SEHNR and CDR2 FQNEAQ (reference sequence). V lost 2 bases, J lost 3 bases, and 9 bases stayed unmatched. This CDR3 spans 17 amino acids. The chain's CDR3 is CASSLSLLAGSTDTQYF. Written as DNA, the CDR3 is TGTGCCAGCAGCTTATCATTACTAGCGGGTAGTACAGATACGCAGTATTTT.

This clonotype came up a few times. The genes are TRBV20-1 and TRBJ1-3; no firm D call. V lost 0 bases and J lost 3, with 12 bases in between. Germline V gene sequence: CDR1 DFQATT, CDR2 SNEGSKA (reference sequence). The CDR3 contains 15 residues. For the CDR3, the DNA is TGCAGTGCTAGAGATAGTAGGGCGGTTGGAAACACCATATATTTT. Amino acid sequence: CSARDSRAVGNTIYF.

This clonotype has only a few counts. The chain uses TRBV15 and TRBJ2-3, with D tentatively TRBD2 (5 bases). The CDR3 spans 13 residues. V dropped 8 bases and J dropped 2 bases, with 11 bases sitting between them. Germline V lookup: CDR1 LNHNV, CDR2 YYDKDF (reference sequence). The CDR3 coding sequence is TGTGCCACCCGGAGGATGACCACAGATACGCAGTATTTT. Translated: CATRRMTTDTQYF.

This clonotype occurred a few times. A much bigger clone sits one base away, suggesting this may be a read error. The CDR3 nucleotides read TGCAGCGCCTACAGGGTGGGAAACTCTGAAGCTTTCTTT. This gives the protein CSAYRVGNSEAFF. The chain has TRBV29-1 and TRBJ1-1; a possible D gene is TRBD1 (6 bases). The CDR3 contains 13 residues. Trimming shortened V by 7 bases and J by 6 bases, and 18 bases separated the two germline ends. Germline-derived CDR1 and CDR2 are SQVTM and ANQGSEA.